The clone carrying this TCR beta chain has more than one count but fewer than ten. What it binds is not known. Before the COVID-19 pandemic, during about 2011-2019, CD4+ T cells were taken from unexposed donors. The cells were cultured for approximately 10 days before CD4+ T cells were isolated. Testing used SARS-CoV-2 S/N and four cold-coronavirus spikes on unexposed-donor CD4+ T cells, cells permitting. Half the medium was replaced with IL-2 medium on days 3 and 7. These data originate in a study of CD4 T cells in relation to SARS-CoV-2 and coronaviruses. Points from the study as a whole: Samples before the pandemic and after infection were not matched within any donor.

Only in-frame clones appear in the TCRdb table, and some are missing; sequencing was by immunoSEQ multiplex PCR. The repertoire holds some 29,000 clones, roughly three quarters seen once, with over 15% in the top ten. Germline loops: CDR1 SGHRS, CDR2 YFSETQ. The V end lost 4 bases, the J end lost 0 bases, and 7 bases lay between the germline ends. CDR3 size: 13 residues. The clonotype originates from a human donor in good health. What was sequenced was CD4+ T cells from PBMCs, cultured in vitro. V and J are TRBV5-1 and TRBJ1-1; D possibly corresponds to TRBD1 (5 bases). The CDR3 here is CASSVDMNTEAFF. CDR3 DNA: TGCGCCAGCAGCGTGGACATGAACACTGAAGCTTTCTTT.